Below, 31 T cell receptor beta chains from the same sample are listed, as sequenced in a study of beta chain features in type 1 diabetes. Study-level findings and limits: Shortening that was moderate but significant affected the TCRB CDR3s of Type 1 diabetes patients in all four CD4+ subsets.

No antigen is known for these receptors. Expressed TCRB transcripts were sequenced after all isolated RNA was converted to cDNA. Some clones are missing from TCRdb's copy, which holds only in-frame ones; the method was immunoSEQ multiplex PCR. The sample lists some 350,000 clones, 8% to 10% occurring once. The source material was central memory CD4+ T cells from blood. These TCRs come from a young man with type 1 diabetes.

The chain recombines TRBV6-5 with TRBJ2-3; TRBD2 agrees at 13 bases. With V trimmed by 6 bases and J by 6 bases, 6 bases remained unmatched. The germline V gene encodes CDR1 MNHEY and CDR2 SVGAGI. The CDR3 has 15 residues. DNA of the CDR3: TGTGCCAGCAGCGACGGGACTAGCGGGATTGATACGCAGTATTTT. Its protein is CASSDGTSGIDTQYF.

The rearrangement joins TRBV11-3 to TRBJ1-1, with D maybe TRBD1 (6 bases). The CDR3 sequence is 14 residues long. CDR1 and CDR2 from the germline V gene are SGHNT and YENEEA. V lost 5 bases, J lost 2 bases, and 12 bases lay in between. This CDR3 reads CASSPGAANTEAFF. In DNA form, the CDR3 reads TGTGCCAGCAGCCCGGGGGCGGCAAACACTGAAGCTTTCTTT. The whole variable domain, remainder taken from reference TRBV11-3 and TRBJ1-1, is EAGVVQSPRYKIIEKKQPVAFWCNPISGHNTLYWYLQNLGQGPELLIRYENEEAVDDSQLPKDRFSAERLKGVDSTLKIQPAELGDSAVYLCASSPGAANTEAFFGQGTRLTVV.

The J gene is TRBJ2-2, the V gene TRBV5-4; TRBD1 might be the D (5 bases). Per germline, CDR1 SGHNT and CDR2 YYREEE (reference sequence). The CDR3 length is 15 residues. V lost 1 base and J lost 5, with 12 bases in between. The CDR3: CASSLNIQGTGELFF. CDR3 sequence (DNA): TGTGCCAGCAGCTTGAATATTCAGGGTACCGGGGAGCTGTTTTTT.

This clone has just a few counts. The chain combines TRBV7-9 with TRBJ2-7; 8 positions match TRBD1. With 2 bases clipped from V and 3 bases from J, the junction kept 6 bases outside the gene matches. Germline CDR1 and CDR2: SEHNR and FQNEAQ (reference sequence). The CDR3 sequence is 15 residues long. In DNA, the CDR3 is TGTGCCAGCAGCTTAAAACAGGGGGATAACTACGAGCAGTACTTC. Translating gives CASSLKQGDNYEQYF.

The chain uses TRBV18 and TRBJ2-1; TRBD1 is a possible D gene (6 bases). Trimming removed 6 bases at V and 3 bases at J, with 9 bases between. CDR1 and CDR2 (germline): KGHSH, LQKENI. This CDR3 has 13 amino acids. CDR3 in amino acids: CASSKGDYNEQFF. The CDR3 bases are TGTGCCAGCTCCAAGGGGGACTACAATGAGCAGTTCTTC. Full variable domain (rest looked up from reference TRBV18 and TRBJ2-1): NAGVMQNPRHLVRRRGQEARLRCSPMKGHSHVYWYRQLPEEGLKFMVYLQKENIIDESGMPKERFSAEFPKEGPSILRIQQVVRGDSAAYFCASSKGDYNEQFFGPGTRLTVL.

The genes are TRBV27 and TRBJ1-5; D gene ambiguous. Trimming cost V 6 bases and J 7 bases, with 16 bases left between them. The germline CDR1 and CDR2 sequences are MNHEY and SMNVEV (reference sequence). This CDR3 is 14 amino acids long. The CDR3 is CASRPLAGRQPQHF. DNA of the CDR3: TGTGCCAGCAGACCCCTGGCGGGCAGGCAGCCCCAGCATTTT.

The J gene is TRBJ2-7, the V gene TRBV7-9; the match to TRBD1 covers 8 bases. Germline V gene lookup returns CDR1 SEHNR and CDR2 FQNEAQ (reference sequence). Losses at the gene ends were 2 bases for V and 5 bases for J; bases not matched to a gene: 5. The CDR3 covers 14 residues. The CDR3 loop is CASSLQGADDEQYF. The CDR3 nucleotides are TGTGCCAGCAGCTTACAGGGGGCCGACGACGAGCAGTACTTC.

The chain employs TRBV11-2 and TRBJ2-2; weak D call: TRBD2 (6 bases). Per germline, CDR1 SGHAT and CDR2 FQNNGV. The length of the CDR3 is 15 residues. The V and J ends lost 1 base and 7 bases respectively, with 13 bases between them. For the CDR3, the DNA is TGTGCCAGCAGCTTAGTAGGTGGAGGGTACGGGGAGCTGTTTTTT. The encoded protein is CASSLVGGGYGELFF.

The gene calls are TRBV5-6 and TRBJ2-3; D not certain. The germline gives CDR1 SGHDT, CDR2 YYEEEE. V was shortened by 2 bases and J by 6 bases, with 7 bases between the two germline ends. CDR3 length: 12 residues. In DNA form, the CDR3 reads TGTGCCAGCAGCTTAGGTTCGGATACGCAGTATTTT. Its translation is CASSLGSDTQYF.

The sample holds a few counts of this clone. The chain couples TRBV19 to TRBJ2-5; perhaps TRBD2 as D (5 bases). This CDR3 spans 17 amino acids. V was clipped by 0 bases and J by 4 bases, with 18 bases between them. Germline V gene lookup returns CDR1 LNHDA and CDR2 SQIVND (reference sequence). The CDR3 sequence is CASSIDASISPGETQYF. The CDR3 DNA sequence: TGTGCCAGTAGTATAGACGCTAGCATCTCTCCAGGAGAGACCCAGTACTTC.

On this clone itself: This sample also contains other DNA sequences that code for the same CDR3. This chain links TRBV29-1 with TRBJ2-7; 8 positions agree with TRBD2. The CDR3 covers 12 residues. V gave up 4 bases and J gave up 2 bases; unmatched junction bases: 1. Germline V gives CDR1 SQVTM, CDR2 ANQGSEA. The CDR3 is CSVGRGAYEQYF. The CDR3 DNA reads TGCAGCGTTGGGCGGGGGGCCTACGAGCAGTACTTC.

Points on this clone: A much larger clone lies one base from this, so it may be a read error. The chain combines TRBV4-3 with TRBJ2-3; the D is unclear. Trimming shortened V by 5 bases and J by 2 bases, and 5 bases separated the two germline ends. The CDR3 length is 12 residues. Germline values: CDR1 LGHNA, CDR2 YSLEER. The CDR3 protein is CASSFATDTQYF. The CDR3 region has the DNA TGCGCCAGCAGCTTCGCCACAGATACGCAGTATTTT.

This clone was counted only a few times. The rearrangement joins TRBV18 to TRBJ1-1, with D perhaps matching TRBD1 (6 bases). The germline V and J ends were trimmed by 0 bases and 1 base, with 9 bases remaining between them. Germline V CDR1 and CDR2: KGHSH, LQKENI. The CDR3 runs 15 residues. In nucleotides, the CDR3 is TGTGCCAGCTCACCACCGCAGGGGCCGAACACTGAAGCTTTCTTT. Translated, it gives CASSPPQGPNTEAFF.

The chain carries TRBV18 and TRBJ1-1; the D gene is possibly TRBD1 (6 bases). The CDR3 runs to 16 residues. Germline assignment: CDR1 KGHSH and CDR2 LQKENI. V lost 3 bases, J lost 3 bases, and 17 bases lay in between. CDR3 bases: TGTGCCAGCTCACCGCGGCCAGGGGCGCAGGACACTGAAGCTTTCTTT. Its protein product is CASSPRPGAQDTEAFF. Full variable domain (missing parts from reference TRBV18 and TRBJ1-1): NAGVMQNPRHLVRRRGQEARLRCSPMKGHSHVYWYRQLPEEGLKFMVYLQKENIIDESGMPKERFSAEFPKEGPSILRIQQVVRGDSAAYFCASSPRPGAQDTEAFFGQGTRLTVV.

V and J are TRBV7-2 and TRBJ2-7; weak D call: TRBD1 (6 bases). Germline-derived CDR1 and CDR2 are SGHTA and FQGNSA. The V gene lost 5 bases and the J gene lost 2 bases, with 16 bases spanning the gap. This CDR3 is built from 15 residues. CDR3 sequence (DNA): TGTGCCAGCAGCCAAGCATTGACAGGTCCCTACGAGCAGTACTTC. Translating it yields CASSQALTGPYEQYF.

This clone showed up just a few times. The sample has other DNA sequences that encode this CDR3 too. This chain links TRBV5-1 with TRBJ2-3; TRBD2 might be the D (5 bases). Trimming cost V 7 bases and J 0 bases, with 12 bases left between them. The CDR3 extends over 14 amino acids. The V gene's germline CDR1 is SGHRS and CDR2 YFSETQ. In nucleotides, the CDR3 is TGCGCCAGCCTGCGTGGCGGGAGCACAGATACGCAGTATTTT. Its protein is CASLRGGSTDTQYF.

The chain couples TRBV28 to TRBJ2-7; TRBD2 matches at 11 bases. Germline values: CDR1 MDHEN, CDR2 SYDVKM. Trimming at V came to 6 bases and at J to 3 bases, leaving 4 bases not matched to a gene. The CDR3 totals 14 residues. As DNA, the CDR3 is TGTGCCAGCAGCCTAGCGGGAGGTCACTACGAGCAGTACTTC. This gives the protein CASSLAGGHYEQYF.

The J gene is TRBJ2-1, the V gene TRBV9, with D possibly TRBD1 on 5 matching bases. This CDR3 comprises 15 residues. V was pared by 0 bases and J by 8 bases, with 15 bases between. Germline CDR1 and CDR2: SGDLS and YYNGEE. Here the CDR3 reads CASSVGQGTHDEQFF. In DNA, the CDR3 is TGTGCCAGCAGCGTAGGGCAGGGAACGCACGATGAGCAGTTCTTC.

This clone was recorded at least ten times. V usage is TRBV6-1 and J usage is TRBJ2-7, with D perhaps TRBD1 or TRBD2 (6 bases each). CDR3 size: 16 residues. V was trimmed by 2 bases and J by 4 bases, leaving 18 bases between them. The germline V gene has CDR1 MNHNS and CDR2 SASEGT. The CDR3 here is CASSERAGGARYEQYF. The DNA for the CDR3 is TGTGCCAGCAGTGAACGGGCCGGGGGCGCGAGATACGAGCAGTACTTC.

A few counts support this clone. The CDR3 DNA follows: TGCGCCAGCAGCTTGGAATTTACGGGACAGGGCTACGAGCAGTACTTC. Translation gives CASSLEFTGQGYEQYF. The V and J genes are TRBV5-1 and TRBJ2-7; 9 bases match TRBD1. The CDR3 is 16 residues long. V shed 0 bases, J shed 3 bases, and the junction held 7 bases outside the gene matches. Germline V CDR1 and CDR2: SGHRS, YFSETQ. Complete variable domain (other parts from reference TRBV5-1 and TRBJ2-7): KAGVTQTPRYLIKTRGQQVTLSCSPISGHRSVSWYQQTPGQGLQFLFEYFSETQRNKGNFPGRFSGRQFSNSRSEMNVSTLELGDSALYLCASSLEFTGQGYEQYFGPGTRLTVT.

V usage is TRBV28 and J usage is TRBJ2-4, with TRBD1 as a possible D gene (5 bases). Trimming took 2 bases from V and 6 from J, leaving 11 bases between them. The CDR3 runs 14 residues. From germline, CDR1 is MDHEN and CDR2 SYDVKM. The CDR3 DNA reads TGTGCCAGCAGTTTACCTTCAGACAGAAACATTCAGTACTTC. It is translated as CASSLPSDRNIQYF.

The rearrangement links TRBV9 to TRBJ2-2; D gene ambiguous. The V gene's germline CDR1 is SGDLS and CDR2 YYNGEE. Trimming pared 4 bases from V and 6 bases from J, leaving 13 bases between. This CDR3 is 14 amino acids long. The CDR3 loop is CASSLARVSGELFF. In DNA form, the CDR3 reads TGTGCCAGCAGCCTCGCCCGGGTCTCCGGGGAGCTGTTTTTT.

This clone was observed a few times. J is TRBJ2-7 and V is TRBV28, with 9 nucleotides matching TRBD1. V shed 5 bases, J shed 6 bases, and the junction held 11 bases outside the gene matches. The CDR3 has 15 residues. Germline V CDR1 and CDR2: MDHEN, SYDVKM. The CDR3 region is CASSGPGTGISEQYF. CDR3 in DNA: TGTGCCAGCAGTGGCCCCGGGACAGGGATAAGCGAGCAGTACTTC. Full variable domain (outside the CDR3, taken from reference TRBV28 and TRBJ2-7): DVKVTQSSRYLVKRTGEKVFLECVQDMDHENMFWYRQDPGLGLRLIYFSYDVKMKEKGDIPEGYSVSREKKERFSLILESASTNQTSMYLCASSGPGTGISEQYFGPGTRLTVT.

This clone was found a few times. J is TRBJ1-5 and V is TRBV19, with no clear D. Trimming removed 4 bases at V and 1 base at J, with 14 bases between. The CDR3 sequence is 16 residues long. The germline CDR1 and CDR2 sequences are LNHDA and SQIVND (reference sequence). CDR3 region: CASSSRGVGSNQPQHF. For the CDR3, the DNA is TGTGCCAGTAGTAGCCGCGGGGTGGGCAGCAATCAGCCCCAGCATTTT.

The rearrangement joins TRBV7-9 to TRBJ1-4, with unresolved D. Germline-derived CDR1 and CDR2 are SEHNR and FQNEAQ (reference sequence). This CDR3 region has 14 residues. Trimming shortened V by 5 bases and J by 5 bases, and 12 bases separated the two germline ends. CDR3 sequence: CASSRVGANEKLFF. The CDR3 DNA reads TGTGCCAGCAGCCGCGTTGGAGCGAATGAAAAACTGTTTTTT.

This chain links TRBV5-1 with TRBJ2-7, with a tentative D call TRBD1 (6 bases). Germline CDR1 SGHRS, CDR2 YFSETQ. This CDR3 spans 14 amino acids. V lost 5 bases to trimming and J lost 1 base, with 13 bases between them. The CDR3 sequence is CASRQRGQSYEQYF. CDR3 DNA: TGCGCCAGCAGACAGAGAGGACAGTCCTACGAGCAGTACTTC.

V and J are TRBV10-3 and TRBJ2-6; D gene uncertain. Germline V lookup: CDR1 ENHRY, CDR2 SYGVKD. CDR3 length equals 16 residues. The V gene lost 10 bases and the J gene lost 0 bases, with 16 bases spanning the gap. The CDR3 loop reads CATRRSASSGANVLTF. The CDR3 coding sequence is TGTGCCACCCGTCGGAGCGCCAGCTCTGGGGCCAACGTCCTGACTTTC.

This clone was recorded at least ten times. The V gene is TRBV18, the J gene TRBJ2-1, with TRBD1 as a possible D gene (6 bases). V shed 0 bases and J shed 6 bases, with 12 bases lying between them. This CDR3 is 15 amino acids long. The V gene's germline CDR1 is KGHSH and CDR2 LQKENI. DNA of the CDR3: TGTGCCAGCTCACCACCGGCGAAGGGGGTCAATGAGCAGTTCTTC. Its translation: CASSPPAKGVNEQFF.

There are a few counts of this clone. The chain couples TRBV5-1 to TRBJ2-3; no firm D call. Germline values: CDR1 SGHRS, CDR2 YFSETQ. V was shortened by 4 bases and J by 4 bases, with 10 bases between the two germline ends. The length of the CDR3 is 13 residues. CDR3 sequence reads: CASSVRRSDTQYF. CDR3 nucleotides: TGCGCCAGCAGCGTCAGAAGGTCAGATACGCAGTATTTT.

There are a few counts of this clone. V gene TRBV10-3 combines with J gene TRBJ2-2, with 14 bases that match TRBD2. Unmatched junction bases numbered 7, after V lost 8 bases and J lost 2 bases. Germline V lookup: CDR1 ENHRY, CDR2 SYGVKD. The CDR3 has 17 amino acids. CDR3 DNA sequence: TGTGCCATCGGGGGGACTAGCGGGAGCCGAAACACCGGGGAGCTGTTTTTT. Translated, it gives CAIGGTSGSRNTGELFF.

The rearrangement uses TRBV5-6 and TRBJ2-5; D call uncertain. The V and J ends lost 0 bases and 5 bases respectively, with 14 bases between them. The CDR3 contains 15 residues. The V gene's germline CDR1 is SGHDT and CDR2 YYEEEE. The CDR3 DNA reads as TGTGCCAGCAGCTTGGCGGACGGTCTTAGGGAGACCCAGTACTTC. Translating it yields CASSLADGLRETQYF.